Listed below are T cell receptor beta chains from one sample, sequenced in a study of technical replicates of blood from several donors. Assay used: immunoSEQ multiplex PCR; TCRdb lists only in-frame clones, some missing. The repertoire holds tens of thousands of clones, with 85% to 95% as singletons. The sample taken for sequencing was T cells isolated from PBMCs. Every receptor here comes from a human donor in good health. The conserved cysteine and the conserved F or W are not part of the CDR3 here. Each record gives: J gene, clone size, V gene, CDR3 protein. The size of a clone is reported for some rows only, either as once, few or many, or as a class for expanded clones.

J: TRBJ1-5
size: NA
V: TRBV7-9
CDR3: ASSAHPQGYNQPQH

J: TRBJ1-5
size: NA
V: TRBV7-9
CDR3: ASSAQGLNQPQH

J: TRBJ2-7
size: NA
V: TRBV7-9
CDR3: ASSFEQGASYEQY

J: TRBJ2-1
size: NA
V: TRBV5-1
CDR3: ASSLTTGNGINEQF

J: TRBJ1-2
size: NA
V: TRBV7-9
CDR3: ASSSGTANNYGYT

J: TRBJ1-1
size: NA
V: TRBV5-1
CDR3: ASSFANRGRTTEAF

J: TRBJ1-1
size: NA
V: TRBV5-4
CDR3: ASSFSVRTGTNTEAF

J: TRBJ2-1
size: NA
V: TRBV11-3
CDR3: ASSLSAGNLNEQF

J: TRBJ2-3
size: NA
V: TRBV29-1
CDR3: SVPRQGIADTQY

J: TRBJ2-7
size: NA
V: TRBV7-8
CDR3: ASSVTTSRTGAYEQY

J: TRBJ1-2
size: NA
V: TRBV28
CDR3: ASSSWGEGEIGYT

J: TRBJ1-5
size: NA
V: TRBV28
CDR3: ASSLKRWRVSNQPQH

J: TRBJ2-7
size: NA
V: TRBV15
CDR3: ATSRDMGQGTYEQY

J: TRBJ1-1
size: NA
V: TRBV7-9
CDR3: ASSRGETEAF

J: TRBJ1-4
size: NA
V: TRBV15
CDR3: ATSRDRPGWKNEKLF

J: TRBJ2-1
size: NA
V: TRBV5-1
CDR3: ASSLGLAPYNEQF

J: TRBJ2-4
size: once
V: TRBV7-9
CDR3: ASSLPSGSSTAKNIQY

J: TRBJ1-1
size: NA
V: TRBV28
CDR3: ASSLTPRLTGAEAF

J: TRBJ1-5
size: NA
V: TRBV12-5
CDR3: ASGFRTLDRGYSNQPQH

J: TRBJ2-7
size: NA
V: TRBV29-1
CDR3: SVASGGGGYEQY

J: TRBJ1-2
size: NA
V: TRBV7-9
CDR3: ASSLQGGYT

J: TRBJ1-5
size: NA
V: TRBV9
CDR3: ASSAGTAYNQPQH

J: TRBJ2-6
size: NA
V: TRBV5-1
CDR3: ASGQGDSSGANVLT

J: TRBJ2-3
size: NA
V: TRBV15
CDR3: ATSIPGDTQY

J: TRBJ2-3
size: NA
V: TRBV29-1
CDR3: SVKRGRGLAGAPDTQY

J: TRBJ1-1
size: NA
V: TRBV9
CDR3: ASSPGGLEAF

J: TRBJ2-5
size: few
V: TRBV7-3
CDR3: ASSLRPGGVETQY

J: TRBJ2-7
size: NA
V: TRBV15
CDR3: ATSRDGGAAYEQY

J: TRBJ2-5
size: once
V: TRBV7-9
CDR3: ASSSTGGQETQY

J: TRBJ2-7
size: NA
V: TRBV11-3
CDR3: ASSLTAFRGQTYEQY

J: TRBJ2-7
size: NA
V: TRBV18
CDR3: ASSPSGQGFYEQY

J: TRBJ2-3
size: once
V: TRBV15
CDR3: ATSVTGGGEADTQY

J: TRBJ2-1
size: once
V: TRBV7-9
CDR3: ASHLPGQAYNEQF

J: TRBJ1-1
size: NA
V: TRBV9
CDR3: ASSPSEGGWGSTEAF

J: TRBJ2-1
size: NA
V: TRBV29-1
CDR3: SAQGYLLAGDDNEQF